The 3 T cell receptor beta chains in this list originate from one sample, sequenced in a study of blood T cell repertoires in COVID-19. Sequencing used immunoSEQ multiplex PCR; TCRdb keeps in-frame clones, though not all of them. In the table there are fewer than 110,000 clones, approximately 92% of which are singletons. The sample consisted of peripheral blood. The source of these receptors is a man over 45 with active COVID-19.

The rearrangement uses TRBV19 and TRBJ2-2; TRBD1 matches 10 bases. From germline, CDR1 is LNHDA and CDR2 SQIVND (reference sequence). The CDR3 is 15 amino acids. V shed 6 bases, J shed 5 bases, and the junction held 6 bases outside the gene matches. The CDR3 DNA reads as TGTGCCAGTAGCCGGACAGGGGGTGAGACCGGGGAGCTGTTTTTT. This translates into CASSRTGGETGELFF.

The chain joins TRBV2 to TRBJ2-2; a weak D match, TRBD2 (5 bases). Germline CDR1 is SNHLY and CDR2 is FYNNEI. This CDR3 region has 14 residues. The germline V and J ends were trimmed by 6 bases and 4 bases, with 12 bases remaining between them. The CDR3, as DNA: TGTGCCAGCAGCTATACTAGATCCACCGGGGAGCTGTTTTTT. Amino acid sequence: CASSYTRSTGELFF.

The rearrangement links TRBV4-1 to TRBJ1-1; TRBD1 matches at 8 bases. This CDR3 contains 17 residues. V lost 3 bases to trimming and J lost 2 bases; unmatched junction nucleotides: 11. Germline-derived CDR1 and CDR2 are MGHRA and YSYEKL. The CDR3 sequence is CASSQPPLGTGNTEAFF. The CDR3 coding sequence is TGCGCCAGCAGCCAGCCCCCCCTCGGGACAGGCAACACTGAAGCTTTCTTT.